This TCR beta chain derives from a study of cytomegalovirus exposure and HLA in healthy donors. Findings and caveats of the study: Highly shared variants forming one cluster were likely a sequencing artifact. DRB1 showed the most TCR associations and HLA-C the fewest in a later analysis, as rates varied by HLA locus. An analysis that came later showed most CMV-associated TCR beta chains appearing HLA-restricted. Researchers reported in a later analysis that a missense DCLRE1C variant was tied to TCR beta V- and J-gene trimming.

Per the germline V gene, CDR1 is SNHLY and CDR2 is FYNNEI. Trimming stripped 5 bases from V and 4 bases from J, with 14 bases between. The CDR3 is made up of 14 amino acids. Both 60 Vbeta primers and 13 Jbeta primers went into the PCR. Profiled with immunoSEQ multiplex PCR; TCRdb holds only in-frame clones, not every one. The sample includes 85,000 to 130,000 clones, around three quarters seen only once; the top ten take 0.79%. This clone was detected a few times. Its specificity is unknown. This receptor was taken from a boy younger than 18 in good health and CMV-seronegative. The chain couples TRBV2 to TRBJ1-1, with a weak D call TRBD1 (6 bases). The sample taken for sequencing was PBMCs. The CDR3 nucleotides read TGTGCCAGCAGTCGACCCGACAGGACCACTGAAGCTTTCTTT. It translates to CASSRPDRTTEAFF.